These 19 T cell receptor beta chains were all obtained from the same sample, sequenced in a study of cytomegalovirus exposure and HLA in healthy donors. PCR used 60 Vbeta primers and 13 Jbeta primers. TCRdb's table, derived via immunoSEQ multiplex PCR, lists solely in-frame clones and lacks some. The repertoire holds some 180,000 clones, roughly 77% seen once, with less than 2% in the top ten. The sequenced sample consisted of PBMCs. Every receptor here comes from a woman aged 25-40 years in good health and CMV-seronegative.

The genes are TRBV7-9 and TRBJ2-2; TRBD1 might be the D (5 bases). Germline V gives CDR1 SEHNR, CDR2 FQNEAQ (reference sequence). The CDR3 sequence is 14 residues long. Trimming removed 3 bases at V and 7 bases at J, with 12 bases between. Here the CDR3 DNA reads TGTGCCAGCAGCTTCTCAGGGTACAACGGGGAGCTGTTTTTT. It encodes CASSFSGYNGELFF.

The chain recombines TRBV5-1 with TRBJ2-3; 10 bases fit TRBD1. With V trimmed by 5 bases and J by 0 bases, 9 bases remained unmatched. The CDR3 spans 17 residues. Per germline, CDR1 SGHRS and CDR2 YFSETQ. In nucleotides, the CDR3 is TGCGCCAGCAGTTCAGACAGGGGGCGACCCAGCACAGATACGCAGTATTTT. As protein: CASSSDRGRPSTDTQYF. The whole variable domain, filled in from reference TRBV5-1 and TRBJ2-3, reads KAGVTQTPRYLIKTRGQQVTLSCSPISGHRSVSWYQQTPGQGLQFLFEYFSETQRNKGNFPGRFSGRQFSNSRSEMNVSTLELGDSALYLCASSSDRGRPSTDTQYFGPGTRLTVL.

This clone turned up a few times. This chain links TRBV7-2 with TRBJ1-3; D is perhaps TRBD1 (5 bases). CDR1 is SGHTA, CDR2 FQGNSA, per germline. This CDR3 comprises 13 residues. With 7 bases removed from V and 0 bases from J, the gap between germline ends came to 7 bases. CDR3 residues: CASNRISGNTIYF. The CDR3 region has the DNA TGTGCCAGCAACAGGATCTCTGGAAACACCATATATTTT.

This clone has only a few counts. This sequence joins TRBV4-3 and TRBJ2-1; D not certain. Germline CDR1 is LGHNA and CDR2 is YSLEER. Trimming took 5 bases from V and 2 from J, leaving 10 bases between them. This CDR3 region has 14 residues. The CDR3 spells CASSTPGTYNEQFF. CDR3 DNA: TGCGCCAGCAGCACCCCTGGCACCTACAATGAGCAGTTCTTC.

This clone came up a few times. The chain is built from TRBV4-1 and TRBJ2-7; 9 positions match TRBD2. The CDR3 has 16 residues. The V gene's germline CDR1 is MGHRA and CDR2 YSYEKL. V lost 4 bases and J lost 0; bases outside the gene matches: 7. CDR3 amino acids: CASSLSGGQSSYEQYF. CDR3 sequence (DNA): TGCGCCAGCAGCCTTAGCGGGGGACAGAGCTCCTACGAGCAGTACTTC.

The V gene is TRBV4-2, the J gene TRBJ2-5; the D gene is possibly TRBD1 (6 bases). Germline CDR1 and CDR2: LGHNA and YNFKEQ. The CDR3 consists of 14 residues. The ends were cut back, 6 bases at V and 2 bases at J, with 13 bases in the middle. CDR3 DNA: TGTGCCAGCAGTCTGGGGGCGGCTCAAGAGACCCAGTACTTC. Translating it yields CASSLGAAQETQYF.

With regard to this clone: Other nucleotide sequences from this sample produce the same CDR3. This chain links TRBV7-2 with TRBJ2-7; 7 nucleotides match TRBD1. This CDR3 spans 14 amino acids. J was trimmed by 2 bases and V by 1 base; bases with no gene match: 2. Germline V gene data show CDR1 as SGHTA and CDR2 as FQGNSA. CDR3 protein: CASSLGTGTYEQYF. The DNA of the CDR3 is TGTGCCAGCAGCTTAGGGACAGGAACCTACGAGCAGTACTTC.

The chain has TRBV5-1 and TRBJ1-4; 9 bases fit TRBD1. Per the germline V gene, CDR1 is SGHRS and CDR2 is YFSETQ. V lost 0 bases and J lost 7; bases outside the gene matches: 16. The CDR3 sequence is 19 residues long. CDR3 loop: CASSLATGGVSTQGEKLFF. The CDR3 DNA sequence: TGCGCCAGCAGCTTGGCTACAGGGGGCGTCAGTACACAGGGTGAAAAACTGTTTTTT.

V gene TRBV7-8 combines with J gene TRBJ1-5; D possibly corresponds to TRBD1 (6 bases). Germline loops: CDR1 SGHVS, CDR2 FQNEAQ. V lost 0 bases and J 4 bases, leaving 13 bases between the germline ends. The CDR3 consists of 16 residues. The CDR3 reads CASSLAPQGVNQPQHF. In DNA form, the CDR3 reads TGTGCCAGCAGCTTAGCTCCACAGGGTGTAAATCAGCCCCAGCATTTT.

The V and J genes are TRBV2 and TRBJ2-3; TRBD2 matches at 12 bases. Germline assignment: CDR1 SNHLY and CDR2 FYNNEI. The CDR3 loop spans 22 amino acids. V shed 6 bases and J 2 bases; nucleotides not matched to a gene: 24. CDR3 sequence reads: CASSPITSLAGGYGGYTDTQYF. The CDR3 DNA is TGTGCCAGCAGCCCCATTACATCACTAGCGGGGGGTTACGGGGGATACACAGATACGCAGTATTTT.

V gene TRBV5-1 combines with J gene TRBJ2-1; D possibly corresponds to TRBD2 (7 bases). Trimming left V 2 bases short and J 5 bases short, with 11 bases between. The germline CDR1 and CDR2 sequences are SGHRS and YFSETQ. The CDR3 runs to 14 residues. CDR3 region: CASSLSGGHNEQFF. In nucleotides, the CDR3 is TGCGCCAGCAGCTTATCGGGGGGCCACAATGAGCAGTTCTTC.

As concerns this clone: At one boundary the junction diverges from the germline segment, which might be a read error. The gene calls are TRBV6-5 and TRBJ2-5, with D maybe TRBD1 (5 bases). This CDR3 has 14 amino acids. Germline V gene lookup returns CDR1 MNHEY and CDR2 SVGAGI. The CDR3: CASSYFGAQVTQYF. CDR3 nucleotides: TGTGCCAGCAGTTACTTTGGGGCCCAAGTGACCCAGTACTTC.

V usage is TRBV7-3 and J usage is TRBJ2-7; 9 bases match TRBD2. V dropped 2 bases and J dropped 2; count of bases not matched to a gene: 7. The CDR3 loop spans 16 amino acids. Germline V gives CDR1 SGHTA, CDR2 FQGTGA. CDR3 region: CASSLDSGGTPYEQYF. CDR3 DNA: TGTGCCAGCAGCTTAGACAGCGGGGGGACTCCCTACGAGCAGTACTTC. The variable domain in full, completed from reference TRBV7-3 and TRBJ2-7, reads GAGVSQTPSNKVTEKGKYVELRCDPISGHTALYWYRQSLGQGPEFLIYFQGTGAADDSGLPNDRFFAVRPEGSVSTLKIQRTERGDSAVYLCASSLDSGGTPYEQYFGPGTRLTVT.

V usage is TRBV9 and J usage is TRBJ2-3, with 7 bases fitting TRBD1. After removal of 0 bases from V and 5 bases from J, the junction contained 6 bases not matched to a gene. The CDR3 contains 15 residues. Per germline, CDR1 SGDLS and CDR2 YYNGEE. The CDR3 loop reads CASSVAGGVGDTQYF. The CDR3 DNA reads TGTGCCAGCAGCGTAGCAGGGGGAGTAGGAGATACGCAGTATTTT. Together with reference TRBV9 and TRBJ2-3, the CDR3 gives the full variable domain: DSGVTQTPKHLITATGQRVTLRCSPRSGDLSVYWYQQSLDQGLQFLIQYYNGEERAKGNILERFSAQQFPDLHSELNLSSLELGDSALYFCASSVAGGVGDTQYFGPGTRLTVL.

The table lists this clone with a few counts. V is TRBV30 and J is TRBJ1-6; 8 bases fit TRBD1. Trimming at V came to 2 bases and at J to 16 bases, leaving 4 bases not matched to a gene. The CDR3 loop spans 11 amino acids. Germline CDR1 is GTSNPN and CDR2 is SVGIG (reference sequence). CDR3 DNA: TGTGCCTGGAGTCAGGACAGGGTTCTCCACTTT. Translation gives CAWSQDRVLHF.

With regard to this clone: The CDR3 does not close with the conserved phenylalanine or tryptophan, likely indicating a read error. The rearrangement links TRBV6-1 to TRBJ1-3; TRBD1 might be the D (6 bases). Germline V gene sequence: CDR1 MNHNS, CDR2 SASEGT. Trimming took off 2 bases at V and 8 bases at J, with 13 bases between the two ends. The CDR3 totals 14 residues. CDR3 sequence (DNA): TGTGCCAGCAGTGAAATCAAGGGGGTCTACACCATATATGTT. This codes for CASSEIKGVYTIYV.

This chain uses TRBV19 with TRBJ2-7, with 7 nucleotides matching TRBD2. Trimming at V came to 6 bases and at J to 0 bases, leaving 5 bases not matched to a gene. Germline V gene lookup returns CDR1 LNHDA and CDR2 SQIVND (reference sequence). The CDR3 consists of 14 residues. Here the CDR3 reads CASRTSATSYEQYF. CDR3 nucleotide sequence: TGTGCCAGTAGAACTAGCGCTACCTCCTACGAGCAGTACTTC.

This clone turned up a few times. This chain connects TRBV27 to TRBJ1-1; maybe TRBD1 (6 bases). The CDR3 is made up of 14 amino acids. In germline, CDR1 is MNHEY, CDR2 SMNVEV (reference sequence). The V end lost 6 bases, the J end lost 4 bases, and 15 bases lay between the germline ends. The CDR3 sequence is CASRNRDGVTEAFF. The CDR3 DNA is TGTGCCAGCAGAAACAGGGACGGCGTCACTGAAGCTTTCTTT.

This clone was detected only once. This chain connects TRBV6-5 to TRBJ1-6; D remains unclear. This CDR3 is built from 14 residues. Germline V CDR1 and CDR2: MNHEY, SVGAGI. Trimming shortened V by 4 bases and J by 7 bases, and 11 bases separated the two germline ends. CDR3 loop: CASSLVPGNSPLHF. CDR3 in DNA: TGTGCCAGCAGTTTAGTCCCCGGGAATTCACCCCTCCACTTT.